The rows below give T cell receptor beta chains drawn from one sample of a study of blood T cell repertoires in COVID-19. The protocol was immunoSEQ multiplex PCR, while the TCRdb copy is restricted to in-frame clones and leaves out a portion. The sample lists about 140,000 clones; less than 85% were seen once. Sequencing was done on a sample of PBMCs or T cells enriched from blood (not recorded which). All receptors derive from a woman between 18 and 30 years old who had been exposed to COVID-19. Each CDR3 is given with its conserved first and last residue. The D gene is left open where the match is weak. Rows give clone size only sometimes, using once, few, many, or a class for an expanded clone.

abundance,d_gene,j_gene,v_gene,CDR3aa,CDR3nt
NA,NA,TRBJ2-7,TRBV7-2,CASSPQGGQYEQYF,TGTGCCAGCAGCCCCCAGGGGGGTCAGTACGAGCAGTACTTC
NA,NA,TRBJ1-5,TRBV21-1,CASSNTVVNQPQHF,TGTGCCAGCAGCAACACCGTAGTAAATCAGCCCCAGCATTTT
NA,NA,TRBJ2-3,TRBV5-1,CASSLDAGGGDTQYF,TGCGCCAGCAGCTTGGATGCCGGTGGAGGAGATACGCAGTATTTT
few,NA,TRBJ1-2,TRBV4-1,CASSLEGFYGYTF,TGCGCCAGCAGCCTTGAGGGATTCTATGGCTACACCTTC
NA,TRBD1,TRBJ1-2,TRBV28,CASRIRQGIDGYTF,TGTGCCAGCAGGATTCGACAGGGGATAGATGGCTACACCTTC
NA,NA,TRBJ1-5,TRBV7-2,CASSLNPGRSNQPQHF,TGTGCCAGCAGCTTAAACCCAGGGCGGAGCAATCAGCCCCAGCATTTT
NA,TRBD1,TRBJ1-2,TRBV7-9,CASSGDRDRYGYTF,TGTGCCAGCAGCGGGGACAGGGACCGCTATGGCTACACCTTC
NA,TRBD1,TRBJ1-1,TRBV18,CASSQRTGSLENTEAFF,TGTGCCAGCTCACAGCGGACAGGGAGTCTCGAGAACACTGAAGCTTTCTTT
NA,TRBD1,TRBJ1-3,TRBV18,CASSAPGQASGTIYF,TGTGCCAGCTCAGCCCCGGGACAGGCGAGCGGCACCATATATTTT
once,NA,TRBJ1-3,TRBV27,CASSVGGTGNTIYF,TGTGCCAGCAGCGTTGGGGGCACTGGAAACACCATATATTTT
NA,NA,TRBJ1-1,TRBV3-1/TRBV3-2,CASSQGGGGTEAFF,TGTGCCAGCAGCCAAGGGGGAGGAGGGACTGAAGCTTTCTTT
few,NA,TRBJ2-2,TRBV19,CASSSQGYDTGELFF,TGTGCCAGTAGTTCGCAGGGCTATGACACCGGGGAGCTGTTTTTT
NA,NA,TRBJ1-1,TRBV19,CASSYLRGRSEAFF,TGTGCCAGTAGTTATCTCAGGGGACGGTCTGAAGCTTTCTTT
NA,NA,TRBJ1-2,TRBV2,CASSPMGDLWGYTF,TGTGCCAGCAGTCCAATGGGCGACCTCTGGGGCTACACCTTC
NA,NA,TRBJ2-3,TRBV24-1,CATSDVRVTGKQYF,TGTGCCACCAGTGATGTACGTGTAACAGGGAAGCAGTATTTT
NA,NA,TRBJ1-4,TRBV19,CASSMGGGPRSEKLFF,TGTGCCAGTAGTATGGGAGGGGGTCCCCGTTCTGAAAAACTGTTTTTT
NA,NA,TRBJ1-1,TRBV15,CATSKRMSTQNTEAFF,TGTGCCACCAGCAAACGGATGTCGACACAGAACACTGAAGCTTTCTTT
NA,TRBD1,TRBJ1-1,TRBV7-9,CASSAGTVTEAFF,TGTGCCAGCAGCGCCGGGACAGTCACTGAAGCTTTCTTT
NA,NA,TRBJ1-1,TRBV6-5,CASTPTRYTEAFF,TGTGCCAGCACTCCGACACGGTACACTGAAGCTTTCTTT
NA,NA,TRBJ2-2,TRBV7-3,CASSLGGRELFF,TGTGCCAGCAGCCTAGGGGGAAGGGAGCTGTTTTTT
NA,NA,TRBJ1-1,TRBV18,CASSPPYGLNTEAFF,TGTGCCAGCTCACCACCATACGGGTTGAACACTGAAGCTTTCTTT
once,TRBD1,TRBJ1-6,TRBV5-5,CASSLPGTESSPLHF,TGTGCCAGCAGCTTGCCCGGGACAGAAAGTTCACCCCTCCACTTT
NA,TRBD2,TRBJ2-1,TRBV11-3,CASSDGLAVGNEQFF,TGTGCCAGCAGCGATGGGCTAGCGGTTGGGAATGAGCAGTTCTTC
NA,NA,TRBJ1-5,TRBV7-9,CASSLEGGDQPQHF,TGTGCCAGCAGCTTAGAAGGAGGGGATCAGCCCCAGCATTTT
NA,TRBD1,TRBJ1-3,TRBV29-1,CSVGGLQGIGNTIYF,TGCAGCGTCGGAGGCCTACAGGGGATCGGAAACACCATATATTTT
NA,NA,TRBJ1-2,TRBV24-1,CATQGLEGYTF,TGTGCCACCCAGGGCCTGGAGGGCTACACCTTC
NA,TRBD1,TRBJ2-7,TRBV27,CASRGQGAGYEQYF,TGTGCCAGCAGGGGACAGGGGGCGGGCTACGAGCAGTACTTC
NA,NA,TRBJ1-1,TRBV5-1,CASSQGQNTEAFF,TGCGCCAGCAGCCAGGGGCAGAACACTGAAGCTTTCTTT
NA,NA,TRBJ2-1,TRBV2,CASSEQAHEQFF,TGTGCCAGCAGTGAACAAGCCCATGAGCAGTTCTTC
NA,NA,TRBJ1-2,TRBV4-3,CASSQDGGAYGYTF,TGCGCCAGCAGCCAAGACGGCGGAGCTTATGGCTACACCTTC
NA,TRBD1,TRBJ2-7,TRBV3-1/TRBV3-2,CASSQGWDRGYEQYF,TGTGCCAGCAGCCAAGGTTGGGACAGGGGCTACGAGCAGTACTTC
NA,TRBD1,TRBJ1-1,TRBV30,CAWSAGQGWTEAFF,TGTGCCTGGAGTGCAGGACAGGGATGGACTGAAGCTTTCTTT
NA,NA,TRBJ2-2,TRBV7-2,CASSPREFRRGGELFF,TGTGCCAGCAGCCCTAGGGAGTTCCGGCGAGGCGGGGAGCTGTTTTTT
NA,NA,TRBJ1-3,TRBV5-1,CASSLESSGNTIYF,TGCGCCAGCAGCTTGGAGAGCTCTGGAAACACCATATATTTT
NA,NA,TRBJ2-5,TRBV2,CASSERATSVKTQYF,TGTGCCAGCAGTGAAAGAGCGACCTCGGTAAAGACCCAGTACTTC
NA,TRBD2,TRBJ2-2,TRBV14,CASSQEREGLNGELFF,TGTGCCAGCAGCCAAGAACGGGAGGGTCTTAACGGGGAGCTGTTTTTT